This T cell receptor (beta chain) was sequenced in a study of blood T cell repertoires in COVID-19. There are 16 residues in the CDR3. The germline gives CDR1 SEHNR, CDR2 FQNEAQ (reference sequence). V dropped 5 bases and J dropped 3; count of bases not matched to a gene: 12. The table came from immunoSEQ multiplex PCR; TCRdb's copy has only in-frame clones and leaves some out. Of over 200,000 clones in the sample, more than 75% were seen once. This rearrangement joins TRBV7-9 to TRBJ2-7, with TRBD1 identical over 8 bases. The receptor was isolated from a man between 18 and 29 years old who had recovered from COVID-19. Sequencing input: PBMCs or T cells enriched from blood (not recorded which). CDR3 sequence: CASSPDLRQGFYEQYF. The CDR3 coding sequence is TGTGCCAGCAGCCCCGATCTGCGACAGGGGTTCTACGAGCAGTACTTC.